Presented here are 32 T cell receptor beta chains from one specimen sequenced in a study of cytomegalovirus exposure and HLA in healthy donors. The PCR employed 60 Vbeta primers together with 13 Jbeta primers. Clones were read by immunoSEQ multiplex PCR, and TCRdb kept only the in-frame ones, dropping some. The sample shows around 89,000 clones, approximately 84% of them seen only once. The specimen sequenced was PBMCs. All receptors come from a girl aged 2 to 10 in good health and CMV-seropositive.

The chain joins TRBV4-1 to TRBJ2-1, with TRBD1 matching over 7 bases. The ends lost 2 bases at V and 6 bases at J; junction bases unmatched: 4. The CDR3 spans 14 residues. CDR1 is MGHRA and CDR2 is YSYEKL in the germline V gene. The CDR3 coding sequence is TGCGCCAGCAGCCAACTGAGGGACAGCAATGAGCAGTTCTTC. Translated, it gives CASSQLRDSNEQFF.

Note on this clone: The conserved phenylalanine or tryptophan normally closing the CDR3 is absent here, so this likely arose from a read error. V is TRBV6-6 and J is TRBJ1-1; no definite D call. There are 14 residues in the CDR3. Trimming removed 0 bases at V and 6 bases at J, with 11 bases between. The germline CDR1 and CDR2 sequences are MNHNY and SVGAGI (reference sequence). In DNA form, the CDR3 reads TGTGCCAGCAGTTACTCGTTAAAACGGTCTGAAGCTTTCTCT. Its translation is CASSYSLKRSEAFS.

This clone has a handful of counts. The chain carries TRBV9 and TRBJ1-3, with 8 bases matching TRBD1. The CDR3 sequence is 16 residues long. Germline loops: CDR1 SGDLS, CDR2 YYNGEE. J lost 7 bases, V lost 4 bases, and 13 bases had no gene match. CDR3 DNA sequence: TGTGCCAGCAGCACCCGACAGGGGAGTAGCTGGAACACCATATATTTT. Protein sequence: CASSTRQGSSWNTIYF.

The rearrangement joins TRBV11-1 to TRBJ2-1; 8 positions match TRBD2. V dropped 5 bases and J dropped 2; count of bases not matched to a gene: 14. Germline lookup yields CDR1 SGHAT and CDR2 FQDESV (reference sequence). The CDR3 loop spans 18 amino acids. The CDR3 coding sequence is TGTGCCAGCAGCCGATCAAACTCGGCGGGAGGCACCTACAATGAGCAGTTCTTC. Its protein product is CASSRSNSAGGTYNEQFF.

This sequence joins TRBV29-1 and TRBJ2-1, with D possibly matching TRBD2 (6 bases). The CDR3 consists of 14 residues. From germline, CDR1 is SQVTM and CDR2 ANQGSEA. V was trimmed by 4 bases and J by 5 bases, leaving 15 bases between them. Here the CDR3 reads CSVVPAREDNEQFF. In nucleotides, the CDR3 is TGCAGCGTTGTTCCCGCAAGGGAGGACAATGAGCAGTTCTTC.

The CDR3 region is CASSLAQGLSLPDPWNEQFF. The CDR3 bases are TGTGCCAGCAGCTTAGCGCAGGGGTTGTCACTCCCTGATCCTTGGAATGAGCAGTTCTTC. The V call is TRBV7-2, the J call TRBJ2-1; tentatively, D is TRBD1 (6 bases). This CDR3 is built from 20 residues. CDR1 is SGHTA, CDR2 FQGNSA, per germline. Trimming shortened V by 0 bases and J by 7 bases, and 28 bases separated the two germline ends.

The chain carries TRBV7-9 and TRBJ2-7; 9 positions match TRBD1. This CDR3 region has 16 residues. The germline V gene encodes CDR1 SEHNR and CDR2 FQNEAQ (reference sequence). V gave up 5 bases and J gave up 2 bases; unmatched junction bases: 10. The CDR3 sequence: CASSRPGQGKTYEQYF. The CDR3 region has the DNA TGTGCCAGCAGCCGACCGGGACAGGGAAAGACCTACGAGCAGTACTTC.

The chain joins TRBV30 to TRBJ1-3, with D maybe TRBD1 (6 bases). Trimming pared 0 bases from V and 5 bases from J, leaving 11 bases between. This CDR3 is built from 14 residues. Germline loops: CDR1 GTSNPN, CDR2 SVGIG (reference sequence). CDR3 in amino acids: CAWSVTGIRNTIYF. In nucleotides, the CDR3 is TGTGCCTGGAGTGTAACAGGGATTCGAAACACCATATATTTT. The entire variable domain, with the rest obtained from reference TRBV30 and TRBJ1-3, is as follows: SQTIHQWPATLVQPVGSPLSLECTVEGTSNPNLYWYRQAAGRGLQLLFYSVGIGQISSEVPQNLSASRPQDRQFILSSKKLLLSDSGFYLCAWSVTGIRNTIYFGEGSWLTVV.

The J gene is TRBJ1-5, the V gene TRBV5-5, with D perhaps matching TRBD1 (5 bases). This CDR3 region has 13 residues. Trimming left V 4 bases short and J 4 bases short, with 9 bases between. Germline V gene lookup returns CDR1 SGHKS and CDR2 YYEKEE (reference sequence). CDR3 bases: TGTGCCAGCAGCCCCGGGGGGAATCAGCCCCAGCATTTT. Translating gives CASSPGGNQPQHF.

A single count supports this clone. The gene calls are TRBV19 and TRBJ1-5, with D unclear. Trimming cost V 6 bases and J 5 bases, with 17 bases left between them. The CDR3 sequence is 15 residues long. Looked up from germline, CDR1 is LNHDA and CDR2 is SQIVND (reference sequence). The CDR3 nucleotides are TGTGCCAGTAGAGGACCGGGAACTAAAGATCAGCCCCAGCATTTT. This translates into CASRGPGTKDQPQHF.

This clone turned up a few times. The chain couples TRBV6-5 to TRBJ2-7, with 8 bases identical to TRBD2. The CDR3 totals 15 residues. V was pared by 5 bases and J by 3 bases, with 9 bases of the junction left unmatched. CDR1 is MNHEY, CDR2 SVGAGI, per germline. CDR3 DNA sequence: TGTGCCAGCAGTCGACTAGCGAAAAGTGGCTACGAGCAGTACTTC. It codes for CASSRLAKSGYEQYF.

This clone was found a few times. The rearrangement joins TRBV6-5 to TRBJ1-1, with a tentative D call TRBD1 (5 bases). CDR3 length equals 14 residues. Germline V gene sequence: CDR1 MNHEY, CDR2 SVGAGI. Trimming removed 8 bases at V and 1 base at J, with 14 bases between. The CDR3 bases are TGTGCCAGCCGCCGGCAGGGCAGGAACACTGAAGCTTTCTTT. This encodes CASRRQGRNTEAFF.

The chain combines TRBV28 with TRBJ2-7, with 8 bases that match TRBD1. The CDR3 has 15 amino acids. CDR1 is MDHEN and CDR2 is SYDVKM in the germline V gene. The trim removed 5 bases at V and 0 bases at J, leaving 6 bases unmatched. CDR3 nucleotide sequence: TGTGCCAGCAGTCCCCCAGGGGGCACCTCCTACGAGCAGTACTTC. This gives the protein CASSPPGGTSYEQYF.

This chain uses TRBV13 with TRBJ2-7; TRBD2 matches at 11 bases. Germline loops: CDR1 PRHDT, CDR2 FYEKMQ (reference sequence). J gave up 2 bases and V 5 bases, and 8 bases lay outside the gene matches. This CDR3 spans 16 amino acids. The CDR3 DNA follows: TGTGCCAGCAGCGGAGCGACTAGCGGGAATACCTACGAGCAGTACTTC. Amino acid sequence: CASSGATSGNTYEQYF.

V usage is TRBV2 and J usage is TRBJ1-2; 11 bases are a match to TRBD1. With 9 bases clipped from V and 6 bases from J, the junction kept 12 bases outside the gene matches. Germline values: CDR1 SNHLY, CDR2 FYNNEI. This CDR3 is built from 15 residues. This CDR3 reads CARDRGPLLGHGYTF. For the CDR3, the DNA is TGTGCCAGGGACAGGGGGCCCCTCTTGGGCCATGGCTACACCTTC. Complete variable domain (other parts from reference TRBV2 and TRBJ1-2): EPEVTQTPSHQVTQMGQEVILRCVPISNHLYFYWYRQILGQKVEFLVSFYNNEISEKSEIFDDQFSVERPDGSNFTLKIRSTKLEDSAMYFCARDRGPLLGHGYTFGSGTRLTVV.

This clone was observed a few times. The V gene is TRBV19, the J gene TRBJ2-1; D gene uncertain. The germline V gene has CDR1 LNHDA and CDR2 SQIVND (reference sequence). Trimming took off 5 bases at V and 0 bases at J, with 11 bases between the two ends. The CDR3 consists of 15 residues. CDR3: CASSDVADSYNEQFF. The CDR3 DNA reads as TGTGCCAGTAGTGACGTAGCAGACTCCTACAATGAGCAGTTCTTC.

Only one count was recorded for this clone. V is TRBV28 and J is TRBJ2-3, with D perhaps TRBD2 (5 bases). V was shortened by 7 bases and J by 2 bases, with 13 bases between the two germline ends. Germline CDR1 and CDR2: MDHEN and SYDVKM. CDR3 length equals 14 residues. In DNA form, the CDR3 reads TGTGCCAGCACCCTGGGAGCCTCCACAGATACGCAGTATTTT. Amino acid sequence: CASTLGASTDTQYF.

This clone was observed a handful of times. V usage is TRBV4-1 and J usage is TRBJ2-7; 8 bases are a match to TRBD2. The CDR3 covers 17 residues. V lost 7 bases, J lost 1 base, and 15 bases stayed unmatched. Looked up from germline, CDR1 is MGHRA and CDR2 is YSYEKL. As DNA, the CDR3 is TGCGCCAGCACCCCACTTCCTAGGCGGGAGGTATCCTACGAGCAGTACTTC. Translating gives CASTPLPRREVSYEQYF.

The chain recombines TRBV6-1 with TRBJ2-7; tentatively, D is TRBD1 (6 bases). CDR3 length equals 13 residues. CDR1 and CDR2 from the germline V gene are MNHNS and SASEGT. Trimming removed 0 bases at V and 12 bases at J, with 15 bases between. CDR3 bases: TGTGCCAGCAGTGAAGCGTCAAACAGGGAGTCGTACTTC. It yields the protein CASSEASNRESYF.

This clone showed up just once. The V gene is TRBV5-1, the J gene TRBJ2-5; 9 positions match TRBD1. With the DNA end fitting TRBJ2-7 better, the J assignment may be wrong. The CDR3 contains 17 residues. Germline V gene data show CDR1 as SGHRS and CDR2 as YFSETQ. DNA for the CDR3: TGCGCCAGCAGCTTGGAAGGGCCGTGGGACAGGGCTTACGAGCAGTACTTC. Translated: CASSLEGPWDRAYEQYF.

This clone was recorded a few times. The chain's CDR3 is CASSPLGQLAEAFF. CDR3 nucleotides: TGCGCCAGCAGCCCTTTAGGACAGTTGGCTGAAGCTTTCTTT. This rearrangement joins TRBV4-3 to TRBJ1-1, with D maybe TRBD1 (6 bases). Germline V gives CDR1 LGHNA, CDR2 YSLEER. V shed 4 bases and J shed 6 bases, with 15 bases lying between them. The length of the CDR3 is 14 residues.

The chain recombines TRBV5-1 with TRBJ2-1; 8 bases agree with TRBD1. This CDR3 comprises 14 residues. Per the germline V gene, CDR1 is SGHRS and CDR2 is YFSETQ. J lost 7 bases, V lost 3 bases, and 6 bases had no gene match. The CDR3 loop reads CASSSGTGGNEQFF. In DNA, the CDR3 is TGCGCCAGCAGCTCCGGGACAGGTGGAAATGAGCAGTTCTTC.

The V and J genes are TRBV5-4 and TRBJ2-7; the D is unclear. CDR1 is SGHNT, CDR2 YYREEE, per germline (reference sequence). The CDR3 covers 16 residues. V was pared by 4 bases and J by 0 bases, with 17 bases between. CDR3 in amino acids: CASSPRGAPSSYEQYF. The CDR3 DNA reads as TGTGCCAGCAGCCCCCGTGGAGCGCCAAGCTCCTACGAGCAGTACTTC.

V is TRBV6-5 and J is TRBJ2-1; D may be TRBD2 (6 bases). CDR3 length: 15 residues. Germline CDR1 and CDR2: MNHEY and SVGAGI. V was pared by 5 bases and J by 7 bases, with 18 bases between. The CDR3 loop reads CASSVGRRDFNEQFF. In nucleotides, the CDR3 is TGTGCCAGCAGTGTCGGGCGGCGGGATTTTAATGAGCAGTTCTTC.

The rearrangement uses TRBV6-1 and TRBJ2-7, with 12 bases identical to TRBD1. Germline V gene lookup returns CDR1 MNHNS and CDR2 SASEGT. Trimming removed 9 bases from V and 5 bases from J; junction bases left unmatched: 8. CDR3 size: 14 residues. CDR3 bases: TGTGCCAGTACACCGGGACAGGGGGCCGACGAGCAGTACTTC. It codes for CASTPGQGADEQYF.

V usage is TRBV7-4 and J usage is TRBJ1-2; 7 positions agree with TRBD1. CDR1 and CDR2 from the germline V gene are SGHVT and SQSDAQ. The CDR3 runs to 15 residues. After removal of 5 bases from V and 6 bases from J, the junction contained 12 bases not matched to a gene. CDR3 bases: TGTGCCAGCAGCCCAGGGGGAACAGGGTCAAATGGCTACACCTTC. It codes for CASSPGGTGSNGYTF.

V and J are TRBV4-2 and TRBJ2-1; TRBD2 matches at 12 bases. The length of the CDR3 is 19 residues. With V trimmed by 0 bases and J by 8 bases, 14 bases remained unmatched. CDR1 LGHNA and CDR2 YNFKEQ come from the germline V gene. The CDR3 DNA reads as TGTGCCAGCAGCCAAGATTGGGTTATGACTAGCGGGAGATGGGATGAGCAGTTCTTC. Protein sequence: CASSQDWVMTSGRWDEQFF.

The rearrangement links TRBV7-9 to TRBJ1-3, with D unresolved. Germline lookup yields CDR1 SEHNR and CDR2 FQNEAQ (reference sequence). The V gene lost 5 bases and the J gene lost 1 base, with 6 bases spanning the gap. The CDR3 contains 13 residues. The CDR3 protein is CASSEGSGNTIYF. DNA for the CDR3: TGTGCCAGCAGCGAGGGATCTGGAAACACCATATATTTT. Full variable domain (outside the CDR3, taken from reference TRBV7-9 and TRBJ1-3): DTGVSQNPRHKITKRGQNVTFRCDPISEHNRLYWYRQTLGQGPEFLTYFQNEAQLEKSRLLSDRFSAERPKGSFSTLEIQRTEQGDSAMYLCASSEGSGNTIYFGEGSWLTVV.

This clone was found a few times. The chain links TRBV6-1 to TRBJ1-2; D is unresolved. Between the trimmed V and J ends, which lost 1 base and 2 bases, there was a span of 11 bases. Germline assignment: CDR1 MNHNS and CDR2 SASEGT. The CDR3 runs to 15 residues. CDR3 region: CASSEGPVGNYGYTF. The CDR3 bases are TGTGCCAGCAGTGAAGGGCCGGTGGGCAACTATGGCTACACCTTC.

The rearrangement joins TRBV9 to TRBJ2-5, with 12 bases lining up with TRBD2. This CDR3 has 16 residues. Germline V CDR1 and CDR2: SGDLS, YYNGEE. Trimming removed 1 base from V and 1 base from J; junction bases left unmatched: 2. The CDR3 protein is CASSVLAGGVQETQYF. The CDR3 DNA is TGTGCCAGCAGCGTACTAGCGGGAGGGGTCCAAGAGACCCAGTACTTC.

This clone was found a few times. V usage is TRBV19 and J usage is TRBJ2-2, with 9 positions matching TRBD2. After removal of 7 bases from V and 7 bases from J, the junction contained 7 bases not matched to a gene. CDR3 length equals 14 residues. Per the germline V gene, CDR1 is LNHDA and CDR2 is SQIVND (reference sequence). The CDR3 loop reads CASNGLALVGELFF. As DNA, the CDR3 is TGTGCCAGTAATGGACTAGCGCTCGTCGGGGAGCTGTTTTTT.

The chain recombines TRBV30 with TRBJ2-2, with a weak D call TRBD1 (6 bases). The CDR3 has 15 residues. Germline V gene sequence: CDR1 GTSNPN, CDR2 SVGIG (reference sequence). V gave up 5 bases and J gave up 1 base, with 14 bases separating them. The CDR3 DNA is TGTGCCTGGCTACCAACAGGGATGAACACCGGGGAGCTGTTTTTT. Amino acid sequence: CAWLPTGMNTGELFF.